The present entry profiles one T cell receptor beta chain with its context. Its cognate antigen is unknown. This record comes from a study of T cell responses to AZD1222 COVID-19 vaccine. The study's findings and limits: Reportedly, nearly half the spike-specific TCRs target unmutated variant regions. Spike was spanned by vaccine-associated CD4 TCRs, which were dominant at 160-218 and 743-854. Donors in the cohort were predominantly white British and more often female, and clonal diversity was possibly underestimated.

Second doses were pooled across both intervals (about 4 or about 12 weeks). V was shortened by 6 bases and J by 4 bases, with 9 bases between the two germline ends. The CDR3 is 12 amino acids. Germline CDR1 and CDR2: KGHSH and LQKENI. Data came from immunoSEQ multiplex PCR; TCRdb stores just in-frame clones and leaves some out. The data show 30,000 to 40,000 clones, approximately 78% seen once. This receptor was identified in an adult who received the AZD1222 COVID-19 vaccine. The sample consisted of peripheral blood, taken 28 days after the second AZD1222 dose. The chain is built from TRBV18 and TRBJ2-5; D uncertain. CDR3 loop: CASSTLLETQYF. The CDR3 DNA follows: TGTGCCAGCTCGACCTTATTAGAGACCCAGTACTTC.